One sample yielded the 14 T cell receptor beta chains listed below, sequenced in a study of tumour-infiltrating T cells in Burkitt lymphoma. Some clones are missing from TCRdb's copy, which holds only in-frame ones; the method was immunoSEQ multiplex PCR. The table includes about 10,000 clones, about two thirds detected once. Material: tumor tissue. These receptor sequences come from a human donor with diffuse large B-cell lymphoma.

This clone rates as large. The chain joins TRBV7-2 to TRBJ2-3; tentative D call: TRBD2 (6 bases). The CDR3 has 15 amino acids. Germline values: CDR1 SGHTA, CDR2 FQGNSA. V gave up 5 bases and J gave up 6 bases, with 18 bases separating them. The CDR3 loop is CASSPRDGGVDTQYF. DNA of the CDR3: TGTGCCAGCAGCCCCCGGGACGGCGGGGTCGATACGCAGTATTTT.

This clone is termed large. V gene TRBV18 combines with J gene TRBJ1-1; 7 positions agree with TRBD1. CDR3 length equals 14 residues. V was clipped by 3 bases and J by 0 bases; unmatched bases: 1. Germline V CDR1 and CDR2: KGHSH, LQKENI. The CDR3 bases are TGTGCCAGCTCACCGGGACAGCTGAACACTGAAGCTTTCTTT. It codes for CASSPGQLNTEAFF. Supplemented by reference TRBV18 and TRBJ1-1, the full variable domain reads NAGVMQNPRHLVRRRGQEARLRCSPMKGHSHVYWYRQLPEEGLKFMVYLQKENIIDESGMPKERFSAEFPKEGPSILRIQQVVRGDSAAYFCASSPGQLNTEAFFGQGTRLTVV.

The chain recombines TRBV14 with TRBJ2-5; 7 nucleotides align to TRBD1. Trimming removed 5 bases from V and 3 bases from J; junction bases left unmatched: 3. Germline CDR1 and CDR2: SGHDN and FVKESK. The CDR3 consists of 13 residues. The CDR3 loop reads CASSVGQKETQYF. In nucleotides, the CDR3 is TGTGCCAGCAGCGTGGGACAGAAAGAGACCCAGTACTTC.

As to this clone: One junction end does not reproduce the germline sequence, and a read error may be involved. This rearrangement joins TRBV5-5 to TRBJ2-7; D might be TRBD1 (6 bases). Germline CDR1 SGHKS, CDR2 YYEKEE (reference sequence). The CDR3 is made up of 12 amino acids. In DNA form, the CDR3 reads TGTGCCAGCAGCATAAGCTCGGGACAACCGGACTTC. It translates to CASSISSGQPDF. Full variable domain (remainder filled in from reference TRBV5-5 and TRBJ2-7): DAGVTQSPTHLIKTRGQQVTLRCSPISGHKSVSWYQQVLGQGPQFIFQYYEKEERGRGNFPDRFSARQFPNYSSELNVNALLLGDSALYLCASSISSGQPDFGPGTRLTVT.

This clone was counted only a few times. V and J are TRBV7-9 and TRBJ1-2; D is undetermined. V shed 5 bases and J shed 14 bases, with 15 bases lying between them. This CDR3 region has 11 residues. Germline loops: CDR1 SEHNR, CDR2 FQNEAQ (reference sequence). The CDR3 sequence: CASSPLGSSTF. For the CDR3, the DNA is TGTGCCAGCAGCCCCCTGGGGTCGAGTACCTTC.

CDR3 loop: CASRPDWDTEAFF. For the CDR3, the DNA is TGTGCCAGCAGGCCCGATTGGGACACTGAAGCTTTCTTT. V is TRBV27 and J is TRBJ1-1; D is uncertain. The CDR3 runs 13 residues. In germline, CDR1 is MNHEY, CDR2 SMNVEV (reference sequence). Trimming removed 6 bases from V and 3 bases from J, with 11 bases in between.

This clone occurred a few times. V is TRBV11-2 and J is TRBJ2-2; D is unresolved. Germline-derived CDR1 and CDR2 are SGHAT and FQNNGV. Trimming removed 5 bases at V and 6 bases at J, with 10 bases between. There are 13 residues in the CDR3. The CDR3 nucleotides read TGTGCCAGCAGCCCCCAATCAGCCGGGGAGCTGTTTTTT. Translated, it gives CASSPQSAGELFF.

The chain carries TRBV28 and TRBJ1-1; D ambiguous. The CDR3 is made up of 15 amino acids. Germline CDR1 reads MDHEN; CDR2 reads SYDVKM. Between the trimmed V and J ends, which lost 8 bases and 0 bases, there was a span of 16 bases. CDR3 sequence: CASQQTDTLNTEAFF. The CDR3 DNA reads TGTGCCAGCCAGCAGACGGATACTCTGAACACTGAAGCTTTCTTT.

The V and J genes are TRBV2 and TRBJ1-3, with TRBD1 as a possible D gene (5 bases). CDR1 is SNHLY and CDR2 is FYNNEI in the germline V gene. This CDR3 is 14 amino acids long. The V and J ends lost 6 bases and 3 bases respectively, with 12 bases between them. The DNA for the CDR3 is TGTGCCAGCAGCCCCGGGGGGGGTGGAAACACCATATATTTT. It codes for CASSPGGGGNTIYF.

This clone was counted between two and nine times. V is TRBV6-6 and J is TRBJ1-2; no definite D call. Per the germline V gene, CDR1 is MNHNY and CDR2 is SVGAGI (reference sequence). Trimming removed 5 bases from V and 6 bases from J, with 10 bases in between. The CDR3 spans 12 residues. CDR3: CASSLSRDGYTF. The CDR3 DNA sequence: TGTGCCAGCAGTCTATCTCGAGATGGCTACACCTTC.

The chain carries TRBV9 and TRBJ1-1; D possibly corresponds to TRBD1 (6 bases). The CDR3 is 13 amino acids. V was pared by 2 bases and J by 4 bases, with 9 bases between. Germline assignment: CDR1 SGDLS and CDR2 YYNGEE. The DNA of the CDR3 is TGTGCCAGCAGCGTGGACAGTTTCACTGAAGCTTTCTTT. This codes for CASSVDSFTEAFF.

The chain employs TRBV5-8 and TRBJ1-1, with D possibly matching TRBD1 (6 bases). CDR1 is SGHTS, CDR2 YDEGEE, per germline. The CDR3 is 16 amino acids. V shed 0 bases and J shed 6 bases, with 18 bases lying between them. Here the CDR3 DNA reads TGTGCCAGCAGCTTGGTCACGGGACACATATTCCCTGAAGCTTTCTTT. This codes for CASSLVTGHIFPEAFF.

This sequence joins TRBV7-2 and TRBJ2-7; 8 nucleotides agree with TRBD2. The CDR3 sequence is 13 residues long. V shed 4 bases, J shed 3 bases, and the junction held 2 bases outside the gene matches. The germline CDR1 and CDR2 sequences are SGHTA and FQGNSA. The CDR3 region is CASSWGTSYEQYF. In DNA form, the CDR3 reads TGTGCCAGCAGCTGGGGGACTAGCTACGAGCAGTACTTC.

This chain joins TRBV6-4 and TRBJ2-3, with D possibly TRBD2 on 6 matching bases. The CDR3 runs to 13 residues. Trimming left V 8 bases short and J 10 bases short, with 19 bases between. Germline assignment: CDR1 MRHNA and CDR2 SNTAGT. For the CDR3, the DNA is TGTGCCAGCGGCGGGGAAGAGGGGAGTCCGCAGTATTTT. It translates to CASGGEEGSPQYF.